Following are 9 T cell receptor beta chains from one sample sequenced in a study of T cells in Graves' hyperthyroidism and ophthalmopathy. Amplification targeted TCR beta CDR3 regions from RNA transcripts. First-round RT-PCR of the TCR CDR3 relied on the HTBI primer set. TCRdb re-called the multiplex PCR reads with MiXCR, one entry per CDR3 protein. The table lists a few hundred thousand distinct CDR3 sequences, 46% of them singletons. Sequenced input: peripheral blood or thyroid tissue (not recorded which). Receptors originate from a woman between 18 and 30 years old with Graves' hyperthyroidism.

In its sample, this clonotype was seen many times. J is TRBJ2-7 and V is TRBV3-1; D ambiguous. The CDR3 loop spans 13 amino acids. Trimming stripped 1 base from V and 4 bases from J, with 8 bases between. Germline-derived CDR1 and CDR2 are LGHDT and YNNKEL (reference sequence). The CDR3 protein is CASSQATTYEQYF. CDR3 sequence (DNA): TGTGCCAGCAGCCAAGCTACGACATACGAGCAGTACTTC.

In regard to this clonotype: A junction end diverges from the germline sequence, so it may reflect a read error. The V gene is TRBV4-1, the J gene TRBJ2-7; D is undetermined. Germline V CDR1 and CDR2: MGHRA, YSYEKL. The CDR3 runs 18 residues. CDR3 coding DNA: TGCGCCAGCAGCCAAGAAGGCCCGATGACGAGATGGGGTTACGAGCAATACTTC. Translation gives CASSQEGPMTRWGYEQYF.

There are many counts of this clonotype. This chain connects TRBV13 to TRBJ2-5, with no clear D. From germline, CDR1 is PRHDT and CDR2 FYEKMQ (reference sequence). V lost 0 bases and J lost 6, with 14 bases in between. The CDR3 sequence is 15 residues long. The CDR3 loop reads CASSLGLELGKTQYF. Here the CDR3 DNA reads TGTGCCAGCAGCTTAGGCCTCGAACTGGGAAAGACCCAGTACTTC.

This clonotype came up many times. The chain links TRBV25-1 to TRBJ2-3; D remains unclear. V was cut by 3 bases and J by 4 bases, with 5 bases left in between. This CDR3 spans 12 amino acids. From germline, CDR1 is MGHDK and CDR2 SYGVNS. CDR3 in DNA: TGTGCCAGCAGTGATCTCCCAGATACGCAGTATTTT. It codes for CASSDLPDTQYF.

This chain joins TRBV20-1 and TRBJ1-1; maybe TRBD1 (5 bases). V shed 3 bases and J shed 6 bases, with 8 bases lying between them. This CDR3 has 11 residues. Germline CDR1 reads DFQATT; CDR2 reads SNEGSKA (reference sequence). The CDR3 nucleotides are TGCAGTGCTAGTCAGGGTTCTGAAGCTTTCTTT. The encoded protein is CSASQGSEAFF.

There are many counts of this clonotype. V usage is TRBV28 and J usage is TRBJ2-7; D perhaps matches TRBD1 (5 bases). V lost 9 bases and J lost 1, with 16 bases in between. Looked up from germline, CDR1 is MDHEN and CDR2 is SYDVKM. The CDR3 is made up of 14 amino acids. The CDR3 region has the DNA TGTGCCAGTCGGGCCCGGTCAGGGTCCTACGAGCAGTACTTC. It translates to CASRARSGSYEQYF. The variable domain in full, completed from reference TRBV28 and TRBJ2-7, reads DVKVTQSSRYLVKRTGEKVFLECVQDMDHENMFWYRQDPGLGLRLIYFSYDVKMKEKGDIPEGYSVSREKKERFSLILESASTNQTSMYLCASRARSGSYEQYFGPGTRLTVT.

This sequence joins TRBV14 and TRBJ1-2; 7 bases agree with TRBD1. V shed 3 bases and J 6 bases; nucleotides not matched to a gene: 13. Per germline, CDR1 SGHDN and CDR2 FVKESK. The CDR3 is 16 residues long. CDR3 in DNA: TGTGCCAGCAGCCATCTAGGGGGCGCGGCGGTAGATGGCTACACCTTC. Protein: CASSHLGGAAVDGYTF.

The gene calls are TRBV2 and TRBJ1-2, with TRBD1 matching over 9 bases. The ends lost 6 bases at V and 12 bases at J; junction bases unmatched: 5. CDR3 length equals 11 residues. Germline CDR1 reads SNHLY; CDR2 reads FYNNEI. Written as DNA, the CDR3 is TGTGCCAGCAGAGAGGGACAGGGCAACACCTTC. Protein product: CASREGQGNTF.

A few counts support this clonotype. The chain couples TRBV12-3 or TRBV12-4 to TRBJ1-1; D gene unclear. V lost 2 bases and J lost 2, with 6 bases in between. This CDR3 comprises 13 residues. The CDR3 spells CASSLHENTEAFF. The CDR3 DNA follows: TGTGCCAGCAGTTTACACGAAAACACTGAAGCTTTCTTT.